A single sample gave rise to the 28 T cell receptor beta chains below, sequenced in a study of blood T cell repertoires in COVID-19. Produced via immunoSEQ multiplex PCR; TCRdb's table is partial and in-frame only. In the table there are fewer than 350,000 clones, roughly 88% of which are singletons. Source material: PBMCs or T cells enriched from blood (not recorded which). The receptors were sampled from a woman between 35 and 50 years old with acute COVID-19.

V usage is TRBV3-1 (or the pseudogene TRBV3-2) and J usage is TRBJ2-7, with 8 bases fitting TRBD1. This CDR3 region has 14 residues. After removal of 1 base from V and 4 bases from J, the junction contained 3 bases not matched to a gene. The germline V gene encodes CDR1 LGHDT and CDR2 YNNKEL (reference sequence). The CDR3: CASSQGTGRYEQYF. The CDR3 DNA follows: TGTGCCAGCAGCCAAGGGACAGGGAGGTACGAGCAGTACTTC.

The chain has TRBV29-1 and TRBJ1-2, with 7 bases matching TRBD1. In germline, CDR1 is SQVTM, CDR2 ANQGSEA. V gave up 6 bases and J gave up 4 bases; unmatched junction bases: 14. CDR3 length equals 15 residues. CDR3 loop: CSVTPRGRLPYGYTF. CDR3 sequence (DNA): TGCAGCGTGACCCCGAGGGGGCGCCTTCCCTATGGCTACACCTTC.

The CDR3 DNA reads TGTGCCAGCAGAGGACAGGTTCGGAACACTGAAGCTTTCTTT. Its translation: CASRGQVRNTEAFF. This chain joins TRBV3-1 (or the pseudogene TRBV3-2) and TRBJ1-1, with TRBD1 matching 7 bases. V was pared by 6 bases and J by 1 base, with 5 bases of the junction left unmatched. The CDR3 consists of 14 residues. Germline V gene sequence: CDR1 LGHDT, CDR2 YNNKEL (reference sequence).

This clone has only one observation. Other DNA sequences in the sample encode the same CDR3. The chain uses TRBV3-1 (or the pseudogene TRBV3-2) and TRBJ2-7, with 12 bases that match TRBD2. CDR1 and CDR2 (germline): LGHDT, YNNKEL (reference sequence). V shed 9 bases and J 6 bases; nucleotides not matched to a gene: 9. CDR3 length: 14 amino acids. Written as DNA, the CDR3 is TGTGCCAGTTCACTTGGACTAGCGGGACGCGAGCAGTACTTC. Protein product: CASSLGLAGREQYF.

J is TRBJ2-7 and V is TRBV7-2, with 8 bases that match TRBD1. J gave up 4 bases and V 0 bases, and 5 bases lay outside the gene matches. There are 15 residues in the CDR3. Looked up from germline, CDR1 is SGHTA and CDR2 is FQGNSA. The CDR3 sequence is CASSLAGQGLYEQYF. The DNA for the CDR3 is TGTGCCAGCAGCTTAGCCGGACAGGGCTTATACGAGCAGTACTTC.

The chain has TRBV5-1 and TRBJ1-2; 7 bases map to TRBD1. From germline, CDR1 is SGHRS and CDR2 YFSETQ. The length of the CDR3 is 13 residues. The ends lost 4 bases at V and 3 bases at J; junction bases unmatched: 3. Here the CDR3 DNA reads TGCGCCAGCAGCGCCACAGGGGACTATGGCTACACCTTC. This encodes CASSATGDYGYTF.

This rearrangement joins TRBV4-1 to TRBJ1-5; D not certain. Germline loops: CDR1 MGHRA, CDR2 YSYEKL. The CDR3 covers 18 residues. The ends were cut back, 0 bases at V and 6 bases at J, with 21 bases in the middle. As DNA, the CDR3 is TGCGCCAGCAGCCAAGATGCCGGGCCGGGGAAAAGGAGTCAGCCCCAGCATTTT. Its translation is CASSQDAGPGKRSQPQHF.

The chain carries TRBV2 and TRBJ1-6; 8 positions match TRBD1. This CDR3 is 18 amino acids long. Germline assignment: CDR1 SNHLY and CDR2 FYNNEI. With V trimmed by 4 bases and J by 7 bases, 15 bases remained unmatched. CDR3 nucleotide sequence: TGTGCCAGCAGTGTGGGTTCGGGACAGGTCGACCGGAATTCACCCCTCCACTTT. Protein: CASSVGSGQVDRNSPLHF.

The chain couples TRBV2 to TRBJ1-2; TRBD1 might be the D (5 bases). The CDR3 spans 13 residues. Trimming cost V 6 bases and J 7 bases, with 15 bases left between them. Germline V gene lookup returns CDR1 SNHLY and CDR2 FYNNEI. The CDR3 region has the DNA TGTGCCAGCAGACCCGGGACTCGGGGTGGCTACACCTTC. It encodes CASRPGTRGGYTF.

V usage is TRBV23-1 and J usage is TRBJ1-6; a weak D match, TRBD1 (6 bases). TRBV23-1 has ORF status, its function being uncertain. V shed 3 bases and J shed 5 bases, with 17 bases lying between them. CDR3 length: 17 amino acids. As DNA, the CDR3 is TGCGCCAGCAGTCAGGGCGACAGGAGAGGTGATAATTCACCCCTCCACTTT. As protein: CASSQGDRRGDNSPLHF.

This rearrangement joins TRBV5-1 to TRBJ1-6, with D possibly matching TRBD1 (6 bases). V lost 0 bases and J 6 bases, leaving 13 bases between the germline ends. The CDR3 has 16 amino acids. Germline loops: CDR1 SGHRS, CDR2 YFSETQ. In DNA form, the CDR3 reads TGCGCCAGCAGCTTGGGAAGGCAAGGGGGTAATTCACCCCTCCACTTT. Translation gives CASSLGRQGGNSPLHF. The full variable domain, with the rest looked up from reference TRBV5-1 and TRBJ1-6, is KAGVTQTPRYLIKTRGQQVTLSCSPISGHRSVSWYQQTPGQGLQFLFEYFSETQRNKGNFPGRFSGRQFSNSRSEMNVSTLELGDSALYLCASSLGRQGGNSPLHFGNGTRLTVT.

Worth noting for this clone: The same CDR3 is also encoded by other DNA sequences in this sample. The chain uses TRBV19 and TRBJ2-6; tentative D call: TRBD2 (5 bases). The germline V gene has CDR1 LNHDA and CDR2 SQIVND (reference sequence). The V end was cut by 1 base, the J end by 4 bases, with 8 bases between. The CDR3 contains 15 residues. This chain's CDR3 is CASSIGGSGANVLTF. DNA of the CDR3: TGTGCCAGTAGTATAGGAGGGTCCGGGGCCAACGTCCTGACTTTC.

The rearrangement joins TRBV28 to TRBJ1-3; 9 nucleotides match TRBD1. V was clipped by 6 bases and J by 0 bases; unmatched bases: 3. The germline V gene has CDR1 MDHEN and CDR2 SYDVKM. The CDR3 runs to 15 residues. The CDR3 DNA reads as TGTGCCAGCAGAGGGACAGGGAGCTCTGGAAACACCATATATTTT. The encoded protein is CASRGTGSSGNTIYF.

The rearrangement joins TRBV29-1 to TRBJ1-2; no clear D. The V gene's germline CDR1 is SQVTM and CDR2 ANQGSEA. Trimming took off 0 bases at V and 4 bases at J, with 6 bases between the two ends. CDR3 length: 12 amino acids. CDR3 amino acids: CSVEEQSYGYTF. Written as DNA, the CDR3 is TGCAGCGTTGAAGAACAGAGCTATGGCTACACCTTC.

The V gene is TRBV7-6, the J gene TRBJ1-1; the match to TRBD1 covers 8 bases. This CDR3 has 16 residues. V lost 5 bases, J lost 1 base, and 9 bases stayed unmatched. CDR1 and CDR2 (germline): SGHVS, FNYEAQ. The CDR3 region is CASSPIGQGWNTEAFF. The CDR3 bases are TGTGCCAGCAGCCCGATAGGACAGGGTTGGAACACTGAAGCTTTCTTT.

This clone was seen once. CDR3 DNA sequence: TGTGCCACCAGCAGACGACAGGGAGGCGGCTATGGCTACACCTTC. It translates to CATSRRQGGGYGYTF. The rearrangement links TRBV15 to TRBJ1-2; 7 nucleotides line up with TRBD1. The CDR3 is 15 residues long. Germline values: CDR1 LNHNV, CDR2 YYDKDF (reference sequence). V gave up 2 bases and J gave up 4 bases; unmatched junction bases: 7.

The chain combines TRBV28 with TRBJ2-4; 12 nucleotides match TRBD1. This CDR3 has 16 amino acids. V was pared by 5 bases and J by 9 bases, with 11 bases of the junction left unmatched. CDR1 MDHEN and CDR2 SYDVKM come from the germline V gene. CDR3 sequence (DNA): TGTGCCAGCAGTCTACAATGGGACAGGGGGCGAGTCATTCAGTACTTC. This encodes CASSLQWDRGRVIQYF.

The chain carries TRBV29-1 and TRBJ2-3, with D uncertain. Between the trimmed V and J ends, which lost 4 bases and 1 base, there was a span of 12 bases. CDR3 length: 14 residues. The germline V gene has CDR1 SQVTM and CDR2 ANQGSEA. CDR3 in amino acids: CSVVGGQGTDTQYF. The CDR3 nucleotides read TGCAGCGTTGTAGGTGGGCAGGGCACAGATACGCAGTATTTT.

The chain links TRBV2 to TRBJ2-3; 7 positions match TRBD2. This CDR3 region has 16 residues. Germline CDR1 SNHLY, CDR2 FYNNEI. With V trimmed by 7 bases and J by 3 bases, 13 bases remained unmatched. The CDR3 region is CASTQNGGGGTDTQYF. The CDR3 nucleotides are TGTGCCAGCACTCAGAATGGGGGGGGTGGGACAGATACGCAGTATTTT.

This CDR3 reads CASRRQGGEPEAFF. CDR3 in DNA: TGTGCCAGCAGGAGGCAGGGTGGAGAGCCTGAAGCTTTCTTT. The genes are TRBV2 and TRBJ1-1; D may be TRBD1 (5 bases). From germline, CDR1 is SNHLY and CDR2 FYNNEI. The CDR3 has 14 amino acids. Trimming shortened V by 6 bases and J by 6 bases, and 17 bases separated the two germline ends.

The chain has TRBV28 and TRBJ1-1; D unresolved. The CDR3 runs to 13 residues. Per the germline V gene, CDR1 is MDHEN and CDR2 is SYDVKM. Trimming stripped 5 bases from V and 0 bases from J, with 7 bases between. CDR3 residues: CASSPLMNTEAFF. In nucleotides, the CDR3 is TGTGCCAGCAGTCCGCTAATGAACACTGAAGCTTTCTTT.

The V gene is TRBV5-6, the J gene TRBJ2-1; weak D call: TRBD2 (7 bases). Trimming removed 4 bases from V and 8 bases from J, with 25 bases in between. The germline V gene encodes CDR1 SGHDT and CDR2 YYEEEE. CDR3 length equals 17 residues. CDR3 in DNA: TGTGCCAGCAGCGCCCCTGGGGGGCGGGGGTTTATCGATGAGCAGTTCTTC. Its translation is CASSAPGGRGFIDEQFF. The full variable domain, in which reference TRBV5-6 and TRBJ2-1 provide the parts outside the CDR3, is DAGVTQSPTHLIKTRGQQVTLRCSPKSGHDTVSWYQQALGQGPQFIFQYYEEEERQRGNFPDRFSGHQFPNYSSELNVNALLLGDSALYLCASSAPGGRGFIDEQFFGPGTRLTVL.

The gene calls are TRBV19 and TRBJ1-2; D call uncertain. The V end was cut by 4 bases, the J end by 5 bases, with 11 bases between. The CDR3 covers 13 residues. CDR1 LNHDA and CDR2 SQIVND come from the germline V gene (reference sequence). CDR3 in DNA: TGTGCCAGTAGTAAAACCCAGATTTATGGCTACACCTTC. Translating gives CASSKTQIYGYTF.

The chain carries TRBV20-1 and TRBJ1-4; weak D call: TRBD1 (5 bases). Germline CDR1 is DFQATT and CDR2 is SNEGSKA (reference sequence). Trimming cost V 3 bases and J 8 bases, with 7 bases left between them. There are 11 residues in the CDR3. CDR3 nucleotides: TGCAGTGCTAGGGGACTCGAAAAACTGTTTTTT. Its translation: CSARGLEKLFF.

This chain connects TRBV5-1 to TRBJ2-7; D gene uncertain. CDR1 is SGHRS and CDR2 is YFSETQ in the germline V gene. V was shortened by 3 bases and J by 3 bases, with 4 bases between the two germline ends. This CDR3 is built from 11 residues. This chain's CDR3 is CASSYGYEQYF. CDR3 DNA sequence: TGCGCCAGCAGCTACGGCTACGAGCAGTACTTC.

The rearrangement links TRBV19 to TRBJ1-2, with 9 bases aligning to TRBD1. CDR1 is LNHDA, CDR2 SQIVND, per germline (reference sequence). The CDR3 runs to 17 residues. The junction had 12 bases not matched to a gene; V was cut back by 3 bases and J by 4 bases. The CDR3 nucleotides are TGTGCCAGTAGTATCACAGGGGGCCCTCAGAGTACCTATGGCTACACCTTC. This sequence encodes CASSITGGPQSTYGYTF.

The chain's CDR3 is CASSLMGQGKHGYTF. In nucleotides, the CDR3 is TGCGCCAGCAGCTTGATGGGACAGGGGAAACATGGCTACACCTTC. J is TRBJ1-2 and V is TRBV5-1; 10 nucleotides align to TRBD1. In germline, CDR1 is SGHRS, CDR2 YFSETQ. The CDR3 extends over 15 amino acids. Trimming removed 1 base from V and 6 bases from J; junction bases left unmatched: 6.

CDR3 in DNA: TGTGCCAGCAGCTTGGTGGTTTCTCTCAGGGGGGGCTACACCTTC. Protein product: CASSLVVSLRGGYTF. The rearrangement links TRBV5-6 to TRBJ1-2; 7 bases fit TRBD1. V lost 0 bases, J lost 8 bases, and 10 bases stayed unmatched. Looked up from germline, CDR1 is SGHDT and CDR2 is YYEEEE. CDR3 size: 15 residues.